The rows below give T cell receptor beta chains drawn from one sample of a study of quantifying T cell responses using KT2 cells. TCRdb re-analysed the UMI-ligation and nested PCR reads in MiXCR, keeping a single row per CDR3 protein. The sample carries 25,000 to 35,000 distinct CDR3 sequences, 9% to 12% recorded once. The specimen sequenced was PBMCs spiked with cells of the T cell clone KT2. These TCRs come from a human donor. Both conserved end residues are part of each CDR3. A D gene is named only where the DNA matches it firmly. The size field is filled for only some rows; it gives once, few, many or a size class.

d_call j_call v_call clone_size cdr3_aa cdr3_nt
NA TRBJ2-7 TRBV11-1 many CASSRRTDSYEQYF TGTGCCAGCAGCCGCCGGACAGACTCCTACGAGCAGTACTTC
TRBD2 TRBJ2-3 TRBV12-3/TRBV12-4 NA CAGTPGLAGPDTQYF TGTGCCGGCACCCCGGGACTAGCGGGACCAGATACGCAGTATTTT
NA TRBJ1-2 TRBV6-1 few CASTGAGALYGYTF TGTGCCAGCACGGGGGCTGGTGCTTTGTATGGCTACACCTTC
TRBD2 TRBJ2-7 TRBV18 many CASSPASGGIYEQYF TGTGCCAGCTCACCAGCTAGCGGGGGTATCTACGAGCAGTACTTC
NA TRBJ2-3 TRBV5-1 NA CASSLNGDGAIDTQYF TGCGCCAGCAGCTTGAATGGGGATGGGGCCATAGATACGCAGTATTTT
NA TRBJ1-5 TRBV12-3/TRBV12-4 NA CASSLLGSDQPQHF TGTGCCAGCAGTTTATTGGGCAGTGATCAGCCCCAGCATTTT
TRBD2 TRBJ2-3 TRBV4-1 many CASSPSSGGGTDTQYF TGCGCCAGCAGCCCTTCTAGCGGGGGGGGCACAGATACGCAGTATTTT
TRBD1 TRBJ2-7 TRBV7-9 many CASSFAGTAYEQYF TGTGCCAGCAGCTTTGCCGGGACAGCTTACGAGCAGTACTTC
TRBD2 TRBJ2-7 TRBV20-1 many CSASVSGSPYEQYF TGCAGTGCTAGTGTTAGCGGGAGTCCCTACGAGCAGTACTTC
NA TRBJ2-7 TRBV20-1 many CSARYGGSYEQYF TGCAGTGCTAGGTACGGCGGCTCGTACGAGCAGTACTTC
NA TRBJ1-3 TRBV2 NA CASSLGYGNTIYF TGTGCCAGCAGCCTAGGGTATGGAAACACCATATATTTT
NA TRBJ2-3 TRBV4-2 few CAARRDSRADTQYF TGTGCCGCCCGCAGGGATAGTAGAGCAGATACGCAGTATTTT
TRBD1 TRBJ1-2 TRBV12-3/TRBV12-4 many CASSIGQGSYAGYTF TGTGCCAGCAGTATAGGACAGGGGTCATACGCTGGCTACACCTTC
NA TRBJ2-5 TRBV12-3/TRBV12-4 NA CASSTTGAGKTQYF TGTGCCAGCAGTACAACAGGGGCGGGGAAGACCCAGTACTTC
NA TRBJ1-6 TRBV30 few CAWSSTFYTDSNIPLHF TGTGCCTGGAGTTCTACCTTTTACACTGATTCCAACATACCCCTCCACTTT
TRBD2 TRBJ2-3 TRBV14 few CASSPWQRGGTDTQYF TGTGCCAGCAGCCCATGGCAGCGGGGCGGCACAGATACGCAGTATTTT
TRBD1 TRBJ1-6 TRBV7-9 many CASSSGTGDNSPLHF TGTGCCAGCAGCTCCGGGACAGGTGATAATTCACCCCTCCACTTT
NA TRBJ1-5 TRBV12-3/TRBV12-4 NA CASSRLLDAGGNQPQHF TGTGCCAGCAGTCGACTACTCGACGCGGGAGGCAATCAGCCCCAGCATTTT
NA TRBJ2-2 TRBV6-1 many CASSEGRSTGELFF TGTGCCAGCAGTGAAGGGAGGAGTACCGGGGAGCTGTTTTTT
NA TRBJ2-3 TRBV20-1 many CSAQTGDTQYF TGCAGTGCTCAAACTGGGGATACGCAGTATTTT
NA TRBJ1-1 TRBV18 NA CASSPAGTVNTEAFF TGTGCCAGCTCACCTGCTGGGACGGTGAACACTGAAGCTTTCTTT
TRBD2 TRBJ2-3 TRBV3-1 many CASSQGDQLAGGWPPSGDTQYF TGTGCCAGCAGCCAAGGGGACCAACTAGCGGGGGGATGGCCCCCGAGTGGAGATACGCAGTATTTT
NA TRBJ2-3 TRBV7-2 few CASSFERTDTQYF TGTGCCAGCAGCTTTGAGCGGACAGATACGCAGTATTTT
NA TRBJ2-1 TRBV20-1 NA CSARLGGEAGLLFF TGCAGTGCTAGGCTCGGGGGAGAGGCCGGTTTGTTGTTCTTC
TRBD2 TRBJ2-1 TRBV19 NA CASSPSSGRSYNEQFF TGTGCCAGTTCACCTTCTAGCGGACGCTCCTACAATGAGCAGTTCTTC
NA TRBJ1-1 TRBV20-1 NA CSASSPGNSAEAFF TGCAGTGCTAGTAGTCCGGGGAATTCGGCTGAAGCTTTCTTT